The 25 T cell receptor beta chains listed next were all sequenced from one sample in a study of blood T cell repertoires in COVID-19. Assay used: immunoSEQ multiplex PCR; TCRdb lists only in-frame clones, some missing. The sample lists about 61,000 clones; around nine tenths were seen once. What was sequenced was peripheral blood. The receptors stem from an elderly woman with active COVID-19.

In its sample, this clone was seen a few times. This chain links TRBV14 with TRBJ2-7; D ambiguous. The CDR3 loop spans 11 amino acids. The germline V and J ends were trimmed by 3 bases and 6 bases, with 6 bases remaining between them. Looked up from germline, CDR1 is SGHDN and CDR2 is FVKESK. The CDR3 loop reads CASSHSSEQYF. The CDR3 DNA reads TGTGCCAGCAGCCACTCGTCCGAGCAGTACTTC.

This clone has just one count. J is TRBJ2-1 and V is TRBV5-4; D might be TRBD1 (5 bases). With 4 bases removed from V and 12 bases from J, the gap between germline ends came to 11 bases. CDR1 is SGHNT and CDR2 is YYREEE in the germline V gene (reference sequence). The CDR3 is 11 amino acids. CDR3 coding DNA: TGTGCCAGCAGCCAGGTGGGGCCGCAGTTCTTC. Its protein product is CASSQVGPQFF.

V usage is TRBV29-1 and J usage is TRBJ1-1; D gene unclear. The germline gives CDR1 SQVTM, CDR2 ANQGSEA. The CDR3 consists of 13 residues. Trimming removed 6 bases at V and 2 bases at J, with 13 bases between. The CDR3 region has the DNA TGCAGCGTCAGCGAGGGCACCAACACTGAAGCTTTCTTT. Translated, it gives CSVSEGTNTEAFF.

This chain links TRBV7-8 with TRBJ1-2; D gene ambiguous. The germline CDR1 and CDR2 sequences are SGHVS and FQNEAQ. Deletions cut 3 bases from V and 2 bases from J, with 4 bases between. The length of the CDR3 is 12 residues. The CDR3: CASSLRNYGYTF. CDR3 coding DNA: TGTGCCAGCAGCTTGCGGAACTATGGCTACACCTTC.

This chain links TRBV9 with TRBJ2-5; 10 bases align to TRBD2. This CDR3 is 16 amino acids long. The J segment lost 2 bases and the V segment lost 0 bases, leaving 4 bases of the junction unmatched. Per germline, CDR1 SGDLS and CDR2 YYNGEE. CDR3 protein: CASSVGLAGAQETQYF. CDR3 sequence (DNA): TGTGCCAGCAGCGTAGGCCTAGCGGGGGCTCAAGAGACCCAGTACTTC.

The rearrangement uses TRBV29-1 and TRBJ1-1; D is perhaps TRBD1 (6 bases). The CDR3 runs to 13 residues. Germline values: CDR1 SQVTM, CDR2 ANQGSEA. V shed 6 bases and J shed 0 bases, with 11 bases lying between them. The CDR3 DNA sequence: TGCAGCGTGCCCGGACAGATGAACACTGAAGCTTTCTTT. Protein product: CSVPGQMNTEAFF.

This chain connects TRBV6-5 to TRBJ2-7; 8 bases agree with TRBD1. V trimming: 6 bases; J trimming: 3 bases; junction bases outside the gene matches: 7. Germline V gene data show CDR1 as MNHEY and CDR2 as SVGAGI. CDR3 length equals 14 residues. DNA of the CDR3: TGTGCCAGCAGCCGGGACAGGTCGGGCTACGAGCAGTACTTC. This translates into CASSRDRSGYEQYF.

The chain joins TRBV28 to TRBJ2-7; D is possibly TRBD2 (7 bases). The CDR3 has 11 residues. V lost 9 bases to trimming and J lost 7 bases, with 13 bases between them. Germline V CDR1 and CDR2: MDHEN, SYDVKM. CDR3 region: CASMGGQEQYF. CDR3 in DNA: TGTGCCAGTATGGGGGGGCAAGAGCAGTACTTC.

Notes on this clone: The same CDR3 also results from other DNA sequences found in this sample. J is TRBJ2-3 and V is TRBV7-8; 8 bases are a match to TRBD2. Trimming took 11 bases from V and 3 from J; bases not matched to a gene: 13. CDR1 and CDR2 (germline): SGHVS, FQNEAQ. The CDR3 spans 15 residues. As DNA, the CDR3 is TGTGCCTGCTGCTTCGGGGGGGGCGGGACAGATACGCAGTATTTT. Translated: CACCFGGGGTDTQYF. The whole variable domain, remainder taken from reference TRBV7-8 and TRBJ2-3, is GAGVSQSPRYKVAKRGQDVALRCDPISGHVSLFWYQQALGQGPEFLTYFQNEAQLDKSGLPSDRFFAERPEGSVSTLKIQRTQQEDSAVYLCACCFGGGGTDTQYFGPGTRLTVL.

This chain connects TRBV7-8 to TRBJ1-5; 9 bases align to TRBD1. This CDR3 contains 15 residues. J was trimmed by 4 bases and V by 1 base; bases with no gene match: 2. Germline V gene lookup returns CDR1 SGHVS and CDR2 FQNEAQ. The chain's CDR3 is CASSLVDRGNQPQHF. DNA of the CDR3: TGTGCCAGCAGCTTAGTGGACAGGGGAAATCAGCCCCAGCATTTT. Based on the CDR3 plus reference TRBV7-8 and TRBJ1-5, the full variable domain is GAGVSQSPRYKVAKRGQDVALRCDPISGHVSLFWYQQALGQGPEFLTYFQNEAQLDKSGLPSDRFFAERPEGSVSTLKIQRTQQEDSAVYLCASSLVDRGNQPQHFGDGTRLSIL.

The rearrangement uses TRBV5-4 and TRBJ2-7; 9 bases agree with TRBD2. CDR3 length: 15 amino acids. Germline CDR1 is SGHNT and CDR2 is YYREEE (reference sequence). V gave up 1 base and J gave up 2 bases; unmatched junction bases: 4. CDR3 DNA sequence: TGTGCCAGCAGCTTGCCCATAGCGGGGGCCTACGAGCAGTACTTC. This translates into CASSLPIAGAYEQYF.

This sequence joins TRBV2 and TRBJ1-6; no reliable D call. The CDR3 covers 15 residues. V was cut by 0 bases and J by 9 bases, with 12 bases left in between. Germline V lookup: CDR1 SNHLY, CDR2 FYNNEI. In DNA, the CDR3 is TGTGCCAGCAGTGAAGCGGACGGGGATAGTTCACCCCTCCACTTT. Amino acids: CASSEADGDSSPLHF.

This rearrangement joins TRBV7-2 to TRBJ2-3; possibly TRBD2 for D (7 bases). This CDR3 has 17 residues. V was shortened by 0 bases and J by 5 bases, with 18 bases between the two germline ends. CDR1 and CDR2 from the germline V gene are SGHTA and FQGNSA. Here the CDR3 DNA reads TGTGCCAGCAGCTTAGCGGGGGGGGCTATATCTGTAGATACGCAGTATTTT. This codes for CASSLAGGAISVDTQYF.

This clone occurred once. DNA of the CDR3: TGTGCCAGCAGTTACGGACAGGGGACGCCGGCTTGGCATCAGCCCCAGCATTTT. Translated: CASSYGQGTPAWHQPQHF. The chain carries TRBV28 and TRBJ1-5; 9 bases agree with TRBD1. The CDR3 runs 18 residues. The germline CDR1 and CDR2 sequences are MDHEN and SYDVKM. V lost 4 bases to trimming and J lost 5 bases; unmatched junction nucleotides: 15. Filled out from reference TRBV28 and TRBJ1-5, the complete variable domain reads DVKVTQSSRYLVKRTGEKVFLECVQDMDHENMFWYRQDPGLGLRLIYFSYDVKMKEKGDIPEGYSVSREKKERFSLILESASTNQTSMYLCASSYGQGTPAWHQPQHFGDGTRLSIL.

Concerning this clone: Other DNA variants within this sample encode the same CDR3. J is TRBJ1-1 and V is TRBV6-6; a possible D gene is TRBD1 (5 bases). V gave up 2 bases and J gave up 1 base, with 8 bases separating them. Germline CDR1 and CDR2: MNHNY and SVGAGI (reference sequence). CDR3 size: 14 residues. Here the CDR3 DNA reads TGTGCCAGCAGTTACCGCCAGGGGAACACTGAAGCTTTCTTT. Protein: CASSYRQGNTEAFF.

This chain joins TRBV28 and TRBJ2-5; 11 positions match TRBD1. Germline loops: CDR1 MDHEN, CDR2 SYDVKM. Trimming removed 6 bases from V and 4 bases from J; junction bases left unmatched: 4. The CDR3 has 14 residues. In nucleotides, the CDR3 is TGTGCCAGCAGGCCCGGGACAGGGGGAGAGACCCAGTACTTC. Residues: CASRPGTGGETQYF.

V gene TRBV5-1 combines with J gene TRBJ2-1; 9 bases are a match to TRBD1. V shed 5 bases and J 2 bases; nucleotides not matched to a gene: 5. The germline gives CDR1 SGHRS, CDR2 YFSETQ. This CDR3 has 15 amino acids. CDR3 DNA: TGCGCCAGCAGGTACGGGACAGGGACCTACAATGAGCAGTTCTTC. Translated: CASRYGTGTYNEQFF.

The chain has TRBV9 and TRBJ2-1; 12 bases match TRBD2. Germline V CDR1 and CDR2: SGDLS, YYNGEE. The V and J ends lost 4 bases and 8 bases, in that order; junction bases with no gene match: 13. The CDR3 contains 17 residues. The chain's CDR3 is CASSPYPSGGAKDEQFF. The CDR3 DNA reads as TGTGCCAGCAGCCCTTACCCTAGCGGGGGGGCCAAAGATGAGCAGTTCTTC.

A single count supports this clone. The chain recombines TRBV18 with TRBJ1-1, with 8 bases fitting TRBD1. The CDR3 spans 16 residues. The V gene end was trimmed by 1 base and the J gene end by 0 bases; junction bases not matched to a gene: 4. The germline V gene has CDR1 KGHSH and CDR2 LQKENI. In DNA form, the CDR3 reads TGTGCCAGCTCACCACGACGACAGGGGATGAACACTGAAGCTTTCTTT. Translated: CASSPRRQGMNTEAFF.

The chain is built from TRBV5-4 and TRBJ2-1, with 11 bases matching TRBD2. This CDR3 has 15 amino acids. CDR1 SGHNT and CDR2 YYREEE come from the germline V gene (reference sequence). V shed 7 bases and J 7 bases; nucleotides not matched to a gene: 10. In DNA form, the CDR3 reads TGTGCCAGCTCCCCTAGCGGGGGGCCAATTAATGAGCAGTTCTTC. Its protein is CASSPSGGPINEQFF.

The CDR3 bases are TGTGCCAGCAGGGACACCACAGATACGCAGTATTTT. This encodes CASRDTTDTQYF. The rearrangement uses TRBV2 and TRBJ2-3, with TRBD1 as a possible D gene (5 bases). This CDR3 is built from 12 residues. Germline V gene data show CDR1 as SNHLY and CDR2 as FYNNEI. Trimming took 6 bases from V and 2 from J, leaving 6 bases between them.

The chain joins TRBV4-2 to TRBJ2-5; 8 nucleotides agree with TRBD2. The CDR3 loop spans 14 amino acids. The V gene end was trimmed by 1 base and the J gene end by 5 bases; junction bases not matched to a gene: 3. Germline CDR1 LGHNA, CDR2 YNFKEQ. Written as DNA, the CDR3 is TGTGCCAGCAGCCAAGGGACGGGGGGGGAGACCCAGTACTTC. Its protein is CASSQGTGGETQYF.

The V call is TRBV2, the J call TRBJ2-5, with TRBD1 matching 10 bases. CDR1 is SNHLY and CDR2 is FYNNEI in the germline V gene. CDR3 size: 14 residues. V lost 7 bases to trimming and J lost 5 bases; unmatched junction nucleotides: 7. The CDR3 protein is CASTQDRGFETQYF. CDR3 DNA: TGTGCCAGCACCCAGGACAGGGGGTTCGAGACCCAGTACTTC.

This chain connects TRBV3-1 (or the pseudogene TRBV3-2) to TRBJ2-1, with a possible D match to TRBD2 (6 bases). This CDR3 comprises 12 residues. Germline V gene data show CDR1 as LGHDT and CDR2 as YNNKEL (reference sequence). Trimming removed 4 bases at V and 12 bases at J, with 13 bases between. The CDR3: CASSRTGSWQFF. The CDR3 DNA is TGTGCCAGCAGCCGGACCGGGAGTTGGCAGTTCTTC.

The chain has TRBV7-2 and TRBJ1-1; 10 nucleotides line up with TRBD1. CDR3 length equals 14 residues. J was trimmed by 1 base and V by 5 bases; bases with no gene match: 1. Germline loops: CDR1 SGHTA, CDR2 FQGNSA. The chain's CDR3 is CASSRTGGNTEAFF. CDR3 coding DNA: TGTGCCAGCAGCAGGACAGGGGGGAACACTGAAGCTTTCTTT.